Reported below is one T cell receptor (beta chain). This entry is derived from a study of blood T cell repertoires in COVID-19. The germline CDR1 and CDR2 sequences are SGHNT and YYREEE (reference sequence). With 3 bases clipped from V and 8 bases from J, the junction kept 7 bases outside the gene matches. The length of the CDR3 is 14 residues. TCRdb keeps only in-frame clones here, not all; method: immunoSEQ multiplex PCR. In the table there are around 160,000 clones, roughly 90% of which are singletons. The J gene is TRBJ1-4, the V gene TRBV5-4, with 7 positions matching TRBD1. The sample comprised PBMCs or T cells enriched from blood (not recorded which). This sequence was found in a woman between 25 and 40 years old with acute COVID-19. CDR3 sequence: CASSWGTVGEKLFF. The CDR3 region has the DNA TGTGCCAGCAGCTGGGGGACAGTAGGCGAAAAACTGTTTTTT.